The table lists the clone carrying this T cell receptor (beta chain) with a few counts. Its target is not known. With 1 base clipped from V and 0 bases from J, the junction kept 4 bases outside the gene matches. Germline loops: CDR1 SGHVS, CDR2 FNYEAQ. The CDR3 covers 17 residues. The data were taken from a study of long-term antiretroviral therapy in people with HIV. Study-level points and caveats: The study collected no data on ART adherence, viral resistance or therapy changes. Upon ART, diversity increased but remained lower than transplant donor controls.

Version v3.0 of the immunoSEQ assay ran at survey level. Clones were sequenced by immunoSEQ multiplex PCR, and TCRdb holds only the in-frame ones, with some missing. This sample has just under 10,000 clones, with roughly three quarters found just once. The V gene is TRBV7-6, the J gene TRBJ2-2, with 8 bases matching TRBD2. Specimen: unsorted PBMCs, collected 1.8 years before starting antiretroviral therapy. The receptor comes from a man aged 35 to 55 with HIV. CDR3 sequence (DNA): TGTGCCAGCAGCTTAGACGGGGGGGCCGCGAACACCGGGGAGCTGTTTTTT. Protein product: CASSLDGGAANTGELFF.